These 13 T cell receptor beta chains originate from one sample sequenced in a study of CD8 T cells in Susac syndrome. RNA totalling roughly 0.5 to 1 ug underwent reverse transcription with random hexamers. TCRdb independently ran MiXCR on the immunoSEQ multiplex PCR reads; one entry per CDR3 protein. This table holds approximately 200,000 distinct CDR3 sequences, 95% found once. Material: CD4+ T cells from PBMCs. These TCRs come from a human donor with multiple sclerosis.

The chain links TRBV20-1 to TRBJ2-1, with TRBD2 matching 8 bases. Per germline, CDR1 DFQATT and CDR2 SNEGSKA (reference sequence). J was trimmed by 2 bases and V by 5 bases; bases with no gene match: 5. This CDR3 comprises 14 residues. The DNA for the CDR3 is TGCAGTGCTCGGGAGGGCCCCGCCTACAATGAGCAGTTCTTC. This sequence encodes CSAREGPAYNEQFF.

This chain joins TRBV7-2 and TRBJ2-1, with unresolved D. The CDR3 is 15 amino acids. Trimming left V 1 base short and J 0 bases short, with 7 bases between. The V gene's germline CDR1 is SGHTA and CDR2 FQGNSA. CDR3 nucleotide sequence: TGTGCCAGCAGCTTAGGTTGGGGCTCCTACAATGAGCAGTTCTTC. It yields the protein CASSLGWGSYNEQFF.

This clonotype was seen once. The gene calls are TRBV6-5 and TRBJ1-1, with unresolved D. The V gene lost 5 bases and the J gene lost 1 base, with 8 bases spanning the gap. The germline CDR1 and CDR2 sequences are MNHEY and SVGAGI. This CDR3 has 13 amino acids. CDR3 coding DNA: TGTGCCAGCAGTGGTAGACCGAACACTGAAGCTTTCTTT. Translating gives CASSGRPNTEAFF.

This rearrangement joins TRBV7-9 to TRBJ2-7; 10 nucleotides match TRBD2. The CDR3 contains 16 residues. Trimming removed 5 bases from V and 1 base from J; junction bases left unmatched: 8. Looked up from germline, CDR1 is SEHNR and CDR2 is FQNEAQ (reference sequence). In DNA, the CDR3 is TGTGCCAGCAGCCGTCGGGGGGGACTAGCGTCCTACGAGCAGTACTTC. It specifies CASSRRGGLASYEQYF.

V usage is TRBV12-3 or TRBV12-4 and J usage is TRBJ2-3; 8 positions agree with TRBD2. V shed 6 bases and J 2 bases; nucleotides not matched to a gene: 1. This CDR3 is built from 13 residues. CDR3 sequence reads: CASRRGDTDTQYF. The CDR3 region has the DNA TGTGCCAGCAGGCGGGGGGACACAGATACGCAGTATTTT.

In nucleotides, the CDR3 is TGTGCCAGCAGCAAGACTAGCGGGGAAACCTACGAGCAGTACTTC. It codes for CASSKTSGETYEQYF. The chain combines TRBV9 with TRBJ2-7, with 11 bases that match TRBD2. V gave up 4 bases and J gave up 2 bases; unmatched junction bases: 5. The CDR3 extends over 15 amino acids. CDR1 and CDR2 from the germline V gene are SGDLS and YYNGEE.

This clonotype has a single count. The chain is built from TRBV5-1 and TRBJ2-7; 7 nucleotides line up with TRBD1. With 4 bases clipped from V and 3 bases from J, the junction kept 4 bases outside the gene matches. This CDR3 has 13 amino acids. CDR1 and CDR2 from the germline V gene are SGHRS and YFSETQ. CDR3 in amino acids: CASSAGTVYEQYF. The CDR3 DNA follows: TGCGCCAGCAGCGCCGGGACAGTCTACGAGCAGTACTTC. The whole variable domain, remainder taken from reference TRBV5-1 and TRBJ2-7, is KAGVTQTPRYLIKTRGQQVTLSCSPISGHRSVSWYQQTPGQGLQFLFEYFSETQRNKGNFPGRFSGRQFSNSRSEMNVSTLELGDSALYLCASSAGTVYEQYFGPGTRLTVT.

The genes are TRBV7-3 and TRBJ2-5; D gene uncertain. The CDR3 is 13 residues long. The V and J ends lost 2 bases and 5 bases respectively, with 9 bases between them. Germline V gene lookup returns CDR1 SGHTA and CDR2 FQGTGA. The CDR3 nucleotides read TGTGCCAGCAGCTTATTTGGGCGCGAGACCCAGTACTTC. Its protein product is CASSLFGRETQYF. Based on the CDR3 plus reference TRBV7-3 and TRBJ2-5, the full variable domain is GAGVSQTPSNKVTEKGKYVELRCDPISGHTALYWYRQSLGQGPEFLIYFQGTGAADDSGLPNDRFFAVRPEGSVSTLKIQRTERGDSAVYLCASSLFGRETQYFGPGTRLLVL.

The V and J genes are TRBV6-5 and TRBJ1-6; D gene unclear. Germline CDR1 and CDR2: MNHEY and SVGAGI. The CDR3 contains 11 residues. With 11 bases removed from V and 11 bases from J, the gap between germline ends came to 13 bases. The CDR3 region has the DNA TGTGCCGCCCATTCTTTAGCACCCCTCCACTTT. It codes for CAAHSLAPLHF.

The chain couples TRBV29-1 to TRBJ1-1; D remains unclear. Trimming took off 8 bases at V and 0 bases at J, with 4 bases between the two ends. The CDR3 loop spans 10 amino acids. Germline V lookup: CDR1 SQVTM, CDR2 ANQGSEA. CDR3 in amino acids: CSIMNTEAFF. For the CDR3, the DNA is TGCAGCATCATGAACACTGAAGCTTTCTTT.

This chain connects TRBV12-3 or TRBV12-4 to TRBJ2-7; 9 bases map to TRBD2. CDR3 length: 14 residues. After removal of 5 bases from V and 1 base from J, the junction contained 3 bases not matched to a gene. The CDR3 DNA reads TGTGCCAGCAGTCTGCTAGCGGGGTCCTACGAGCAGTACTTC. Translation: CASSLLAGSYEQYF.

The rearrangement joins TRBV7-2 to TRBJ2-3; unclear D gene. V was shortened by 0 bases and J by 4 bases, with 8 bases between the two germline ends. This CDR3 contains 14 residues. Germline lookup yields CDR1 SGHTA and CDR2 FQGNSA. Here the CDR3 reads CASSLAMSADTQYF. In DNA, the CDR3 is TGTGCCAGCAGCTTAGCGATGTCGGCAGATACGCAGTATTTT. Filled out from reference TRBV7-2 and TRBJ2-3, the complete variable domain reads GAGVSQSPSNKVTEKGKDVELRCDPISGHTALYWYRQSLGQGLEFLIYFQGNSAPDKSGLPSDRFSAERTGGSVSTLTIQRTQQEDSAVYLCASSLAMSADTQYFGPGTRLTVL.

The chain combines TRBV10-3 with TRBJ2-5; D is undetermined. Germline V gene lookup returns CDR1 ENHRY and CDR2 SYGVKD. The V end was cut by 0 bases, the J end by 4 bases, with 12 bases between. The CDR3 has 15 residues. The CDR3 sequence is CAISESNGGLETQYF. DNA of the CDR3: TGTGCCATCAGTGAGTCGAACGGCGGCCTAGAGACCCAGTACTTC.